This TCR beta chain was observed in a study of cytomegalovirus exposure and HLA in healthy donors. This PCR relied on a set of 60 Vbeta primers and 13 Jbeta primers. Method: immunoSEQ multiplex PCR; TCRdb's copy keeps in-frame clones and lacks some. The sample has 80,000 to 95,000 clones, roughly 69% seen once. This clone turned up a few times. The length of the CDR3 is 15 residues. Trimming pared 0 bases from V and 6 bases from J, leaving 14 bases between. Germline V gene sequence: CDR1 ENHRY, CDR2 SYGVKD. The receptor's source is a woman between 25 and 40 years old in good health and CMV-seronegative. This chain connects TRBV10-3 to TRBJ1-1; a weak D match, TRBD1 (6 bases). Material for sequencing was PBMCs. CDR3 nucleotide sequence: TGTGCCATCAGTGAGTCGGGACAACCGGTGGCTGAAGCTTTCTTT. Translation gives CAISESGQPVAEAFF.